The 17 T cell receptor beta chains listed next were all sequenced from one sample in a study of cytomegalovirus exposure and HLA in healthy donors. The PCR was carried out with 60 Vbeta primers and 13 Jbeta primers. The table came from immunoSEQ multiplex PCR; TCRdb's copy has only in-frame clones and leaves some out. The sample records about 170,000 clones, 65% to 85% being singletons. Sample: PBMCs. The origin of the receptors is a woman in her late teens or twenties in good health and CMV-seronegative.

The gene calls are TRBV6-1 and TRBJ1-2; D call uncertain. The CDR3 covers 14 residues. Germline V gene sequence: CDR1 MNHNS, CDR2 SASEGT. V was trimmed by 2 bases and J by 5 bases, leaving 12 bases between them. CDR3 DNA sequence: TGTGCCAGCAGTGAAAACTACGTCGGGTATGGCTACACCTTC. It is translated as CASSENYVGYGYTF.

V gene TRBV7-2 combines with J gene TRBJ2-2; D perhaps matches TRBD1 (6 bases). Germline-derived CDR1 and CDR2 are SGHTA and FQGNSA. The CDR3 is 15 residues long. V was clipped by 2 bases and J by 4 bases, with 11 bases between them. Here the CDR3 DNA reads TGTGCCAGCAGCTTACGACAGGCGCGCACCGGGGAGCTGTTTTTT. Amino acid sequence: CASSLRQARTGELFF.

The V and J genes are TRBV28 and TRBJ1-1; tentatively, D is TRBD1 (5 bases). The CDR3 is 15 amino acids. The germline V gene has CDR1 MDHEN and CDR2 SYDVKM. The V end lost 5 bases, the J end lost 0 bases, and 13 bases lay between the germline ends. CDR3 sequence reads: CASSAATDMNTEAFF. The CDR3 nucleotides are TGTGCCAGCAGTGCGGCGACAGATATGAACACTGAAGCTTTCTTT.

The chain employs TRBV7-8 and TRBJ2-7; a possible D gene is TRBD2 (6 bases). The V end lost 3 bases, the J end lost 0 bases, and 9 bases lay between the germline ends. The CDR3 sequence is 14 residues long. CDR1 SGHVS and CDR2 FQNEAQ come from the germline V gene. The chain's CDR3 is CASSFREASYEQYF. Written as DNA, the CDR3 is TGTGCCAGCAGCTTTAGGGAGGCCTCCTACGAGCAGTACTTC. The full variable domain, with the rest looked up from reference TRBV7-8 and TRBJ2-7, is GAGVSQSPRYKVAKRGQDVALRCDPISGHVSLFWYQQALGQGPEFLTYFQNEAQLDKSGLPSDRFFAERPEGSVSTLKIQRTQQEDSAVYLCASSFREASYEQYFGPGTRLTVT.

V usage is TRBV7-2 and J usage is TRBJ2-5; TRBD1 matches at 10 bases. The germline V gene has CDR1 SGHTA and CDR2 FQGNSA. This CDR3 contains 15 residues. V lost 1 base, J lost 4 bases, and 3 bases stayed unmatched. The CDR3 DNA follows: TGTGCCAGCAGCTTAGGGACAGGGGGTTCAGAGACCCAGTACTTC. It codes for CASSLGTGGSETQYF.

The genes are TRBV6-1 and TRBJ2-7; D perhaps matches TRBD1 (6 bases). CDR3 length: 16 amino acids. V lost 2 bases and J lost 2, with 16 bases in between. The V gene's germline CDR1 is MNHNS and CDR2 SASEGT. CDR3 residues: CASSESWDTVAYEQYF. CDR3 bases: TGTGCCAGCAGTGAATCATGGGACACCGTAGCCTACGAGCAGTACTTC.

This chain uses TRBV5-1 with TRBJ2-7; TRBD1 might be the D (6 bases). CDR1 SGHRS and CDR2 YFSETQ come from the germline V gene. Trimming shortened V by 5 bases and J by 4 bases, and 13 bases separated the two germline ends. This CDR3 has 13 residues. Here the CDR3 reads CASRAYRDYEQYF. CDR3 coding DNA: TGCGCCAGCAGGGCATACAGGGATTACGAGCAGTACTTC.

The V and J genes are TRBV28 and TRBJ1-4; 7 bases align to TRBD1. After removal of 4 bases from V and 3 bases from J, the junction contained 2 bases not matched to a gene. Germline V gene lookup returns CDR1 MDHEN and CDR2 SYDVKM. CDR3 length: 14 residues. CDR3 protein: CASSSTGANEKLFF. CDR3 coding DNA: TGTGCCAGCAGTTCCACAGGGGCTAATGAAAAACTGTTTTTT.

J is TRBJ2-7 and V is TRBV28; tentatively, D is TRBD2 (6 bases). Trimming pared 7 bases from V and 3 bases from J, leaving 19 bases between. CDR1 is MDHEN and CDR2 is SYDVKM in the germline V gene. CDR3 length equals 15 residues. CDR3 in amino acids: CASTPYIAGYYEQYF. In nucleotides, the CDR3 is TGTGCCAGCACCCCGTATATCGCGGGGTACTACGAGCAGTACTTC.

The chain recombines TRBV4-2 with TRBJ2-7; TRBD1 aligns across 7 bases. Germline values: CDR1 LGHNA, CDR2 YNFKEQ. V was clipped by 0 bases and J by 5 bases; unmatched bases: 7. CDR3 size: 15 residues. CDR3 protein: CASSQEVTGINEQYF. The CDR3 DNA follows: TGTGCCAGCAGCCAAGAGGTGACAGGGATTAACGAGCAGTACTTC.

This chain joins TRBV7-9 and TRBJ2-2; maybe TRBD2 (5 bases). This CDR3 has 12 residues. The V gene's germline CDR1 is SEHNR and CDR2 FQNEAQ (reference sequence). The germline V and J ends were trimmed by 7 bases and 4 bases, with 7 bases remaining between them. This chain's CDR3 is CASISATGELFF. CDR3 in DNA: TGTGCCAGCATTAGCGCCACCGGGGAGCTGTTTTTT. Filled out from reference TRBV7-9 and TRBJ2-2, the complete variable domain reads DTGVSQNPRHKITKRGQNVTFRCDPISEHNRLYWYRQTLGQGPEFLTYFQNEAQLEKSRLLSDRFSAERPKGSFSTLEIQRTEQGDSAMYLCASISATGELFFGEGSRLTVL.

The CDR3 DNA reads as TGTGCCAGCAGTACAGGACACGTCGGGGAGCTGTTTTTT. Amino acids: CASSTGHVGELFF. V and J are TRBV25-1 and TRBJ2-2; perhaps TRBD1 as D (5 bases). Germline V gives CDR1 MGHDK, CDR2 SYGVNS. Trimming took off 5 bases at V and 7 bases at J, with 11 bases between the two ends. CDR3 length: 13 residues.

This chain links TRBV5-1 with TRBJ1-2; 7 bases line up with TRBD1. The CDR3 is 14 residues long. Germline loops: CDR1 SGHRS, CDR2 YFSETQ. Trimming took 4 bases from V and 6 from J; bases not matched to a gene: 9. CDR3 protein: CASSLTGWANGYTF. In DNA, the CDR3 is TGCGCCAGCAGCCTGACAGGGTGGGCTAATGGCTACACCTTC.

This chain connects TRBV28 to TRBJ1-4, with 11 bases aligning to TRBD1. The trim removed 6 bases at V and 8 bases at J, leaving 17 bases unmatched. There are 18 residues in the CDR3. Germline values: CDR1 MDHEN, CDR2 SYDVKM. CDR3 coding DNA: TGTGCCAGCAGCTTTGGACCCGGACAGGGGGCGAAGATGGAAAAACTGTTTTTT. Translation: CASSFGPGQGAKMEKLFF.

The chain links TRBV10-3 to TRBJ2-3; no clear D gene. CDR1 and CDR2 (germline): ENHRY, SYGVKD. The CDR3 runs to 15 residues. The ends were cut back, 3 bases at V and 0 bases at J, with 10 bases in the middle. The CDR3 here is CAISDPNLSTDTQYF. The CDR3 nucleotides are TGTGCCATCAGTGACCCGAACTTGAGCACAGATACGCAGTATTTT.

The chain combines TRBV6-1 with TRBJ2-5, with 10 positions matching TRBD2. The length of the CDR3 is 16 residues. Germline V gene data show CDR1 as MNHNS and CDR2 as SASEGT. With V trimmed by 2 bases and J by 4 bases, 7 bases remained unmatched. The DNA for the CDR3 is TGTGCCAGCAGTGAATCTAGCGGGAGCCACCGAGAGACCCAGTACTTC. Protein: CASSESSGSHRETQYF.

The chain carries TRBV5-4 and TRBJ2-7; TRBD2 agrees at 12 bases. The germline V gene has CDR1 SGHNT and CDR2 YYREEE (reference sequence). Losses at the gene ends were 3 bases for V and 6 bases for J; bases not matched to a gene: 7. The CDR3 runs 15 residues. The CDR3 is CASSSSGRGWGEQYF. The CDR3 nucleotides are TGTGCCAGCAGCTCTAGCGGGAGGGGTTGGGGCGAGCAGTACTTC.